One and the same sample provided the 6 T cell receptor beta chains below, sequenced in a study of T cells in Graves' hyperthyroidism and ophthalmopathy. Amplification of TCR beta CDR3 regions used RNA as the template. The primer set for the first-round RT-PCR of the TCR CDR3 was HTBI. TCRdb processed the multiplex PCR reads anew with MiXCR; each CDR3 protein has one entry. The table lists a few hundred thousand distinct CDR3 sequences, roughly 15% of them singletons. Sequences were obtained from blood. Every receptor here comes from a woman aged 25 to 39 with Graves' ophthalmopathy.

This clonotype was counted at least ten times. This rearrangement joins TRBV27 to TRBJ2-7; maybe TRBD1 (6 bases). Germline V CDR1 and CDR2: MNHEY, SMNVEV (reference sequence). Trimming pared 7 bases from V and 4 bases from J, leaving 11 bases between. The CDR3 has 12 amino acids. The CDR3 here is CASIGQPYEQYF. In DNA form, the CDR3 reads TGTGCCAGCATCGGACAGCCATACGAGCAGTACTTC.

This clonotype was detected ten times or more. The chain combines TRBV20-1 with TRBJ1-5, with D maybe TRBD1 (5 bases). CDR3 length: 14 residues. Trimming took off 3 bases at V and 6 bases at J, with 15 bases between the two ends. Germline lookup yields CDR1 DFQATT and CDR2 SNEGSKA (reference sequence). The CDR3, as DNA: TGCAGTGCTAGTGGGCGGGGGAAGTTTCAGCCCCAGCATTTT. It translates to CSASGRGKFQPQHF.

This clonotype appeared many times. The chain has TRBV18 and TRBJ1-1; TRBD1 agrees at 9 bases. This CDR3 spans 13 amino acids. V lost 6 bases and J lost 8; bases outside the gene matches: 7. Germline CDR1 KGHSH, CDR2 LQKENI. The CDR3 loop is CASSRGQGDEAFF. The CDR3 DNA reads TGTGCCAGCTCCCGGGGACAGGGTGACGAAGCTTTCTTT. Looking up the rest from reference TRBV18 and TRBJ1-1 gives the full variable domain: NAGVMQNPRHLVRRRGQEARLRCSPMKGHSHVYWYRQLPEEGLKFMVYLQKENIIDESGMPKERFSAEFPKEGPSILRIQQVVRGDSAAYFCASSRGQGDEAFFGQGTRLTVV.

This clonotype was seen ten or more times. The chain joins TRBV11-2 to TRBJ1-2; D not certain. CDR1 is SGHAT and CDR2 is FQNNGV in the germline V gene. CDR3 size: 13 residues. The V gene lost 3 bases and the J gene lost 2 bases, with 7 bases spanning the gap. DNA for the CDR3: TGTGCCAGCAGCTTGCGGGCCAACTATGGCTACACCTTC. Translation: CASSLRANYGYTF.

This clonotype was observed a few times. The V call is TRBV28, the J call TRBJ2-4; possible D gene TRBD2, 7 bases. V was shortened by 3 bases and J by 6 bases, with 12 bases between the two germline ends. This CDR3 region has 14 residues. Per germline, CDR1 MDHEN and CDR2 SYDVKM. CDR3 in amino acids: CASSLYGGLNIQYF. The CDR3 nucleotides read TGTGCCAGCAGTTTGTACGGGGGGCTAAACATTCAGTACTTC.

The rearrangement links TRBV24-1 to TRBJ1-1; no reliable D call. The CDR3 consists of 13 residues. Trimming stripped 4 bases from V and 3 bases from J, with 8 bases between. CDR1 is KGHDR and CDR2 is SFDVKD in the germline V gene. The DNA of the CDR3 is TGTGCCACCAGTGAAGTGGGTCACACTGAAGCTTTCTTT. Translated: CATSEVGHTEAFF.